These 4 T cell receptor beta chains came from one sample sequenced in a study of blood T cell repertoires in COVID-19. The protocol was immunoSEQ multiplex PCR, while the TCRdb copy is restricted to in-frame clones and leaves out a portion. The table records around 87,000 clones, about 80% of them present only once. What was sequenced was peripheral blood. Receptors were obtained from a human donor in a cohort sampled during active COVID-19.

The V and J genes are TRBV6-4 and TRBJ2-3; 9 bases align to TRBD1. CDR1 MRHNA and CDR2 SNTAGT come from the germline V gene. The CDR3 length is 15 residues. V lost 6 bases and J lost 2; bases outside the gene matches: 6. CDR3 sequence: CASRLRQGVTDTQYF. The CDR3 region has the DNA TGTGCCAGCAGGTTGAGACAGGGGGTCACAGATACGCAGTATTTT.

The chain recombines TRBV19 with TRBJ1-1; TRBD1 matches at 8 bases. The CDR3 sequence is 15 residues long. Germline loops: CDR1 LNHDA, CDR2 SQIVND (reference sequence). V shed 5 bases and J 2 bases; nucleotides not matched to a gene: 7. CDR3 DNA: TGTGCCAGTAGTGACCGGGACAGGACCAACACTGAAGCTTTCTTT. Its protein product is CASSDRDRTNTEAFF.

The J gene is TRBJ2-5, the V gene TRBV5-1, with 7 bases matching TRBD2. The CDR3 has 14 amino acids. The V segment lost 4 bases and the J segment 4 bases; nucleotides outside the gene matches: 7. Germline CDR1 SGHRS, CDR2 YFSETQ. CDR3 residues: CASSTMGGGETQYF. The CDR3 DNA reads TGCGCCAGCAGCACTATGGGGGGGGGAGAGACCCAGTACTTC.

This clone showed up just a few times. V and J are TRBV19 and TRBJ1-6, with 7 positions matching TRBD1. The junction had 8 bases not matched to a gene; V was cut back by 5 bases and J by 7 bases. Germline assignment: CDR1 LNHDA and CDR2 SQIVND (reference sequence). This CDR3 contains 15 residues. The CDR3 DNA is TGTGCCAGTAGTGTCCCGGGACAGAGGAATTCACCCCTCCACTTT. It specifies CASSVPGQRNSPLHF.